This section outlines one TCR beta chain sequence together with its context. Source study methods: Reference gene primer amplification gave nucleated cell count estimates. The repertoire was sequenced with immunoSEQ multiplex PCR; TCRdb's copy has only in-frame clones and lacks some. V, J and clone size reflect that table, while D and trimming were determined from the DNA. The sample gives 390,000 or so clones, 75% to 90% of which show up once; approximately 5% is in the top ten. This sample stems from a study of blood T cell repertoires in COVID-19. Whole-study context: Some COVID-19 samples were acute and others convalescent; all came from the United States, Italy and Spain. T cells, B-cell-depleted T cells, or PBMCs provided the cDNA or gDNA that served as material.

Participant-reported clinical history was the basis for cohort assignment. The CDR3 covers 13 residues. Trimming took 4 bases from V and 5 from J; bases not matched to a gene: 5. Germline V gene sequence: CDR1 SQVTM, CDR2 ANQGSEA. The chain has TRBV29-1 and TRBJ2-7; TRBD2 agrees at 10 bases. Source material: PBMCs or T cells enriched from blood (not recorded which). The source of this sequence is a woman aged 45-60 years who had recovered from COVID-19. The chain's CDR3 is CSVGRSGGHEQYF. In DNA, the CDR3 is TGCAGCGTTGGGCGTAGCGGGGGGCACGAGCAGTACTTC.